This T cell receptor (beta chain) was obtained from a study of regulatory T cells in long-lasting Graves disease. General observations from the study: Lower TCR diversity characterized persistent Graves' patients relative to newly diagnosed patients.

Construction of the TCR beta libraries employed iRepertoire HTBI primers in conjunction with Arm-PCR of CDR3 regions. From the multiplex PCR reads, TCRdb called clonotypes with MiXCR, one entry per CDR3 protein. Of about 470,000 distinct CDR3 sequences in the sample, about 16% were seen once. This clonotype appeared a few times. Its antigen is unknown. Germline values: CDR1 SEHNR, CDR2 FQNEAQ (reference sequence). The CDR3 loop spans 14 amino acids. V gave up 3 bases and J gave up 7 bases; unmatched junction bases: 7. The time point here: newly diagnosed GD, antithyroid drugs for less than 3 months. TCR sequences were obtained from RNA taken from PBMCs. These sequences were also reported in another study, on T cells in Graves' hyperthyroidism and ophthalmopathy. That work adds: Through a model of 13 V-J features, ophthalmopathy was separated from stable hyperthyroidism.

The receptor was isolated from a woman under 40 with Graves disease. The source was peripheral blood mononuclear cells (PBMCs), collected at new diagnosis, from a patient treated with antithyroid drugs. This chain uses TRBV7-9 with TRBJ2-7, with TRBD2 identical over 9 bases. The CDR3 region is CASSFSGGLGEQYF. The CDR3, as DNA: TGTGCCAGCAGCTTTAGCGGGGGCCTTGGGGAGCAGTACTTC.